The 25 T cell receptor beta chains reported below all come from one sample, sequenced in a study of cytomegalovirus exposure and HLA in healthy donors. The PCR was carried out with 60 Vbeta primers and 13 Jbeta primers. Produced via immunoSEQ multiplex PCR; TCRdb's table is partial and in-frame only. The sample includes approximately 130,000 clones, roughly four fifths seen only once; the top ten take roughly 5.9%. Sequencing was done on a sample of PBMCs. Every receptor here comes from a woman in her thirties or forties in good health and CMV-seronegative.

The V gene is TRBV10-2, the J gene TRBJ1-5; D gene unclear. Germline assignment: CDR1 WSHSY and CDR2 SAAADI. This CDR3 comprises 12 residues. Trimming stripped 0 bases from V and 9 bases from J, with 6 bases between. CDR3 in amino acids: CASSESRSPQHF. The CDR3 region has the DNA TGCGCCAGCAGTGAGTCGCGGTCGCCCCAGCATTTT.

Note on this clone: The germline gene is not matched at one end of the junction; a read error may be the cause. This chain uses TRBV5-4 with TRBJ2-4; 9 nucleotides align to TRBD1. The CDR3 loop spans 15 amino acids. Germline V gives CDR1 SGHNT, CDR2 YYREEE (reference sequence). This CDR3 reads CASSFGTGLMNSQYF. Here the CDR3 DNA reads TGTGCCAGCAGCTTCGGGACAGGGTTGATGAACAGTCAGTACTTC. The whole variable domain, filled in from reference TRBV5-4 and TRBJ2-4, reads ETGVTQSPTHLIKTRGQQVTLRCSSQSGHNTVSWYQQALGQGPQFIFQYYREEENGRGNFPPRFSGLQFPNYSSELNVNALELDDSALYLCASSFGTGLMNSQYFGAGTRLSVL.

The chain has TRBV7-9 and TRBJ1-1, with D perhaps matching TRBD1 (6 bases). Germline V gene sequence: CDR1 SEHNR, CDR2 FQNEAQ (reference sequence). The germline V and J ends were trimmed by 1 base and 0 bases, with 6 bases remaining between them. This CDR3 contains 14 residues. The CDR3 DNA follows: TGTGCCAGCAGCTTAGGACAGGTGAACACTGAAGCTTTCTTT. This codes for CASSLGQVNTEAFF.

V gene TRBV7-2 combines with J gene TRBJ2-5; 11 bases align to TRBD2. Germline values: CDR1 SGHTA, CDR2 FQGNSA. Losses at the gene ends were 3 bases for V and 3 bases for J; bases not matched to a gene: 12. The CDR3 runs 18 residues. CDR3 amino acids: CASSFLAGGRFGEETQYF. CDR3 in DNA: TGTGCCAGCAGCTTCTTAGCGGGAGGGCGCTTTGGGGAAGAGACCCAGTACTTC.

This clone was observed a handful of times. The chain uses TRBV13 and TRBJ2-7, with TRBD2 as a possible D gene (6 bases). The length of the CDR3 is 12 residues. V was cut by 3 bases and J by 6 bases, with 9 bases left in between. The germline CDR1 and CDR2 sequences are PRHDT and FYEKMQ (reference sequence). The chain's CDR3 is CASSLGGSEQYF. In nucleotides, the CDR3 is TGTGCCAGCAGCTTGGGGGGTAGCGAGCAGTACTTC.

The chain recombines TRBV28 with TRBJ2-2; D may be TRBD1 (6 bases). This CDR3 is built from 13 residues. Germline assignment: CDR1 MDHEN and CDR2 SYDVKM. Trimming shortened V by 8 bases and J by 5 bases, and 12 bases separated the two germline ends. The CDR3 DNA follows: TGTGCCAGCGACCCCAGGGGAACCGGGGAGCTGTTTTTT. Its protein is CASDPRGTGELFF.

This rearrangement joins TRBV9 to TRBJ2-3; D is perhaps TRBD2 (5 bases). V lost 2 bases, J lost 2 bases, and 9 bases lay in between. Germline V CDR1 and CDR2: SGDLS, YYNGEE. The CDR3 sequence is 14 residues long. The CDR3 spells CASSVSGITDTQYF. CDR3 sequence (DNA): TGTGCCAGCAGCGTTTCCGGGATCACAGATACGCAGTATTTT.

The CDR3 spells CASSSPTSGSYEQYF. CDR3 nucleotide sequence: TGTGCCAGCAGTTCCCCGACTAGCGGGAGCTACGAGCAGTACTTC. The V and J genes are TRBV28 and TRBJ2-7, with TRBD2 identical over 12 bases. Germline V gene lookup returns CDR1 MDHEN and CDR2 SYDVKM. This CDR3 region has 15 residues. Germline trimming cut 4 bases from V and 3 bases from J; bases unmatched to any gene: 4.

This clone has just a few counts. The chain couples TRBV28 to TRBJ1-1, with D tentatively TRBD1 (5 bases). Germline CDR1 and CDR2: MDHEN and SYDVKM. There are 15 residues in the CDR3. Trimming removed 3 bases from V and 0 bases from J, with 11 bases in between. CDR3 in amino acids: CASSLGGAMNTEAFF. The CDR3 region has the DNA TGTGCCAGCAGTTTGGGAGGGGCGATGAACACTGAAGCTTTCTTT.

The V and J genes are TRBV18 and TRBJ1-2, with 7 bases aligning to TRBD1. The CDR3 length is 14 residues. CDR1 and CDR2 from the germline V gene are KGHSH and LQKENI. Unmatched junction bases numbered 7, after V lost 5 bases and J lost 4 bases. The CDR3: CASSTDRDSYGYTF. In DNA, the CDR3 is TGTGCCAGCTCAACGGACCGGGACAGCTATGGCTACACCTTC. Complete variable domain (other parts from reference TRBV18 and TRBJ1-2): NAGVMQNPRHLVRRRGQEARLRCSPMKGHSHVYWYRQLPEEGLKFMVYLQKENIIDESGMPKERFSAEFPKEGPSILRIQQVVRGDSAAYFCASSTDRDSYGYTFGSGTRLTVV.

The genes are TRBV7-2 and TRBJ2-7, with 8 bases matching TRBD2. Germline assignment: CDR1 SGHTA and CDR2 FQGNSA. This CDR3 is built from 16 residues. The J segment lost 4 bases and the V segment lost 3 bases, leaving 11 bases of the junction unmatched. The CDR3 loop is CASSFGYGRGGYEQYF. CDR3 bases: TGTGCCAGCAGCTTTGGGTACGGGAGGGGGGGTTACGAGCAGTACTTC.

This clone turned up a few times. The chain employs TRBV15 and TRBJ2-1; possibly TRBD2 for D (5 bases). The CDR3 has 17 residues. CDR1 and CDR2 (germline): LNHNV, YYDKDF (reference sequence). Trimming stripped 3 bases from V and 1 base from J, with 16 bases between. CDR3 amino acids: CATSSPGGIPSYNEQFF. Here the CDR3 DNA reads TGTGCCACCAGCAGCCCAGGAGGTATCCCTTCCTACAATGAGCAGTTCTTC.

The chain employs TRBV7-8 and TRBJ2-3, with 8 nucleotides matching TRBD1. Germline V gives CDR1 SGHVS, CDR2 FQNEAQ. Germline trimming cut 0 bases from V and 1 base from J; bases unmatched to any gene: 0. The CDR3 consists of 15 residues. CDR3 region: CASSLAGQGTDTQYF. Here the CDR3 DNA reads TGTGCCAGCAGCTTAGCGGGACAGGGCACAGATACGCAGTATTTT.

This chain links TRBV28 with TRBJ1-5, with TRBD1 identical over 7 bases. There are 13 residues in the CDR3. The germline V gene encodes CDR1 MDHEN and CDR2 SYDVKM. The V segment lost 8 bases and the J segment 2 bases; nucleotides outside the gene matches: 3. The CDR3 sequence is CASETGGNQPQHF. Written as DNA, the CDR3 is TGTGCCAGCGAAACAGGGGGCAATCAGCCCCAGCATTTT.

This sequence joins TRBV4-1 and TRBJ1-5, with a possible D match to TRBD1 (6 bases). From germline, CDR1 is MGHRA and CDR2 YSYEKL. Trimming took off 4 bases at V and 6 bases at J, with 16 bases between the two ends. This CDR3 comprises 15 residues. This CDR3 reads CASSLPGQWPQPQHF. CDR3 sequence (DNA): TGCGCCAGCAGCCTTCCCGGACAGTGGCCTCAGCCCCAGCATTTT.

This chain links TRBV5-1 with TRBJ2-1, with D perhaps TRBD2 (5 bases). The V end was cut by 4 bases, the J end by 7 bases, with 21 bases between. Germline CDR1 and CDR2: SGHRS and YFSETQ. This CDR3 contains 16 residues. CDR3 sequence reads: CASSPEGLPPRNEQFF. The CDR3 DNA follows: TGCGCCAGCAGCCCAGAGGGCCTTCCCCCACGGAATGAGCAGTTCTTC.

V usage is TRBV28 and J usage is TRBJ2-7, with 7 bases that match TRBD1. Trimming took 5 bases from V and 6 from J; bases not matched to a gene: 10. The CDR3 is 14 residues long. Germline lookup yields CDR1 MDHEN and CDR2 SYDVKM. CDR3 bases: TGTGCCAGCAGTGTGGACAGGAGGCGGACCGAGCAGTACTTC. This gives the protein CASSVDRRRTEQYF.

The chain carries TRBV19 and TRBJ1-5, with D perhaps matching TRBD1 (6 bases). Germline V gene lookup returns CDR1 LNHDA and CDR2 SQIVND (reference sequence). V was clipped by 4 bases and J by 9 bases, with 19 bases between them. The CDR3 length is 15 residues. For the CDR3, the DNA is TGTGCCAGTAGTAATGGGCAGGAACCCAGGGGGCCCCAGCATTTT. Its protein is CASSNGQEPRGPQHF.

The genes are TRBV9 and TRBJ1-1, with D unresolved. The V end lost 4 bases, the J end lost 0 bases, and 10 bases lay between the germline ends. This CDR3 is 14 amino acids long. Germline CDR1 and CDR2: SGDLS and YYNGEE. The CDR3 is CASSLRSVNTEAFF. The CDR3 coding sequence is TGTGCCAGCAGCTTGAGGTCCGTGAACACTGAAGCTTTCTTT. The full variable domain, completed using reference TRBV9 and TRBJ1-1, is DSGVTQTPKHLITATGQRVTLRCSPRSGDLSVYWYQQSLDQGLQFLIQYYNGEERAKGNILERFSAQQFPDLHSELNLSSLELGDSALYFCASSLRSVNTEAFFGQGTRLTVV.

The chain combines TRBV19 with TRBJ1-2, with D maybe TRBD1 (5 bases). Deletions cut 3 bases from V and 0 bases from J, with 11 bases between. From germline, CDR1 is LNHDA and CDR2 SQIVND (reference sequence). This CDR3 has 15 amino acids. The CDR3 is CASSIWQGTNYGYTF. The CDR3 DNA is TGTGCCAGTAGTATCTGGCAGGGAACTAACTATGGCTACACCTTC.

CDR3 protein: CASSLGEPGGEFTGELFF. The CDR3 DNA reads TGTGCCAGCAGCTTAGGCGAGCCAGGGGGCGAATTCACCGGGGAGCTGTTTTTT. V usage is TRBV13 and J usage is TRBJ2-2; 8 positions agree with TRBD1. There are 18 residues in the CDR3. The germline gives CDR1 PRHDT, CDR2 FYEKMQ (reference sequence). The J segment lost 4 bases and the V segment lost 0 bases, leaving 10 bases of the junction unmatched.

This chain connects TRBV5-8 to TRBJ2-5; D remains ambiguous. Germline CDR1 and CDR2: SGHTS and YDEGEE. The length of the CDR3 is 13 residues. V was shortened by 4 bases and J by 1 base, with 8 bases between the two germline ends. CDR3 loop: CASSLTPQETQYF. The DNA of the CDR3 is TGTGCCAGCAGCCTCACACCCCAAGAGACCCAGTACTTC.

This chain uses TRBV28 with TRBJ2-3; weak D call: TRBD1 (6 bases). V lost 6 bases and J lost 0, with 13 bases in between. The CDR3 loop spans 15 amino acids. Germline V gene lookup returns CDR1 MDHEN and CDR2 SYDVKM. CDR3 sequence reads: CASSHPTGSTDTQYF. The CDR3 coding sequence is TGTGCCAGCAGCCACCCGACAGGAAGCACAGATACGCAGTATTTT.

This sequence joins TRBV7-9 and TRBJ1-1; possibly TRBD1 for D (5 bases). V was clipped by 1 base and J by 4 bases, with 10 bases between them. The CDR3 is made up of 14 amino acids. Germline V lookup: CDR1 SEHNR, CDR2 FQNEAQ (reference sequence). CDR3 coding DNA: TGTGCCAGCAGCTTAGAAGGGGCCCCCACTGAAGCTTTCTTT. Translated: CASSLEGAPTEAFF.

The gene calls are TRBV7-9 and TRBJ2-7, with a tentative D call TRBD1 (5 bases). V gave up 4 bases and J gave up 0 bases, with 25 bases separating them. CDR1 and CDR2 from the germline V gene are SEHNR and FQNEAQ (reference sequence). The CDR3 runs to 19 residues. CDR3 sequence reads: CASSSEEPGAPHPSYEQYF. The CDR3 DNA reads as TGTGCCAGCAGCTCAGAAGAACCTGGGGCCCCCCATCCCTCCTACGAGCAGTACTTC.